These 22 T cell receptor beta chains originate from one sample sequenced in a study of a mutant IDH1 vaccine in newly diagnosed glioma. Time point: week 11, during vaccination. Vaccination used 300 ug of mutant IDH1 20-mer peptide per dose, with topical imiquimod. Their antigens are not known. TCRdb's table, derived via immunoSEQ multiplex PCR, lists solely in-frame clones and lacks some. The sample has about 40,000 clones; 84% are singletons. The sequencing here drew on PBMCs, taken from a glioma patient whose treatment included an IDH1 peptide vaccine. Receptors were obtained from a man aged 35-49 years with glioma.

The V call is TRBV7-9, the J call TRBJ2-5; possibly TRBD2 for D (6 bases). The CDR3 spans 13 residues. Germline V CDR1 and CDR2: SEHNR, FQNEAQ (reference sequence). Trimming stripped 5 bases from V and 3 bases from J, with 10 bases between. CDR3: CASSPGVKETQYF. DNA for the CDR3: TGTGCCAGCAGCCCGGGGGTAAAAGAGACCCAGTACTTC.

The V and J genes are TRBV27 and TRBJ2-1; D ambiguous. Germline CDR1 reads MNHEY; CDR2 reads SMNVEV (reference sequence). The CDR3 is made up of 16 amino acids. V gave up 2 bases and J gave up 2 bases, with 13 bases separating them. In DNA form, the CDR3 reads TGTGCCAGCAGTTTAAGAGGTCGGCAGACCTACAATGAGCAGTTCTTC. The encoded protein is CASSLRGRQTYNEQFF.

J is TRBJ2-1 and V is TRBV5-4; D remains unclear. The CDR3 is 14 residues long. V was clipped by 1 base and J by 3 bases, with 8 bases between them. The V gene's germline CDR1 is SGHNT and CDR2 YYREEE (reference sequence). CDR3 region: CASSLMLVYNEQFF. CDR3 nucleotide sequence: TGTGCCAGCAGCTTGATGCTAGTCTACAATGAGCAGTTCTTC.

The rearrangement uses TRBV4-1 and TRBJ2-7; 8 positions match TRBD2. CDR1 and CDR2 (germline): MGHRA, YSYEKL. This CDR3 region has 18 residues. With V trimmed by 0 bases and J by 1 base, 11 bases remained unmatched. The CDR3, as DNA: TGCGCCAGCAGCCAAGATACCAGCGGGAGCCACATTTCCTACGAGCAGTACTTC. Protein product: CASSQDTSGSHISYEQYF.

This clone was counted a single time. CDR3 loop: CASSAGTGAAKLFF. As DNA, the CDR3 is TGTGCCAGCAGCGCGGGGACAGGGGCAGCAAAACTGTTTTTT. J is TRBJ1-4 and V is TRBV6-1, with TRBD1 matching 10 bases. Germline V gene lookup returns CDR1 MNHNS and CDR2 SASEGT. The CDR3 contains 14 residues. Losses at the gene ends were 6 bases for V and 10 bases for J; bases not matched to a gene: 8.

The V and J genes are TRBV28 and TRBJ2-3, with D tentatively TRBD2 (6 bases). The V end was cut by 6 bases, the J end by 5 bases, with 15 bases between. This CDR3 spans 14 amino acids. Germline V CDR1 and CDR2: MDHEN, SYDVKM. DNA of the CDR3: TGTGCCAGCAGGCGGGGCGGGACGGGAGATACGCAGTATTTT. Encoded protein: CASRRGGTGDTQYF.

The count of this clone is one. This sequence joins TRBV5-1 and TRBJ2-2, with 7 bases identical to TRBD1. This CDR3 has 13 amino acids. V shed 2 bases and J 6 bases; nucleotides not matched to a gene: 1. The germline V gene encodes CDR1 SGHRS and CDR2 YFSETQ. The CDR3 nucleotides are TGCGCCAGCAGCTTAACAGGGGCCGGGGAGCTGTTTTTT. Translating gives CASSLTGAGELFF.

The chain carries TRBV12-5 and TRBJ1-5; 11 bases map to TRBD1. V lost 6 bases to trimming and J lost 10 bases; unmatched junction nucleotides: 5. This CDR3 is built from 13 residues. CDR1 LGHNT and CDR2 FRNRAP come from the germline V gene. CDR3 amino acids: CASGPDRGQPQHF. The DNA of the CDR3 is TGTGCTAGTGGCCCGGACAGGGGGCAACCCCAGCATTTT.

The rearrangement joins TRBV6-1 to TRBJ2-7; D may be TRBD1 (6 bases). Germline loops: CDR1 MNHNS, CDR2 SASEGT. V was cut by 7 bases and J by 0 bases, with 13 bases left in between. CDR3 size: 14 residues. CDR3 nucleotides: TGTGCCAGCATGGGACGACAGGTCTCCTACGAGCAGTACTTC. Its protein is CASMGRQVSYEQYF.

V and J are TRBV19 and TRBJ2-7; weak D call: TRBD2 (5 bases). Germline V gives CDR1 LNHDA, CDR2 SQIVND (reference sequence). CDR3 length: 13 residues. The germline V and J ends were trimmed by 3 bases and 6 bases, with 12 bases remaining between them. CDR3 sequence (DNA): TGTGCCAGTAGTATGCGGGTCTTGGCCGAGCAGTACTTC. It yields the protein CASSMRVLAEQYF. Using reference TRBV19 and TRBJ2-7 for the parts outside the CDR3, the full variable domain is DGGITQSPKYLFRKEGQNVTLSCEQNLNHDAMYWYRQDPGQGLRLIYYSQIVNDFQKGDIAEGYSVSREKKESFPLTVTSAQKNPTAFYLCASSMRVLAEQYFGPGTRLTVT.

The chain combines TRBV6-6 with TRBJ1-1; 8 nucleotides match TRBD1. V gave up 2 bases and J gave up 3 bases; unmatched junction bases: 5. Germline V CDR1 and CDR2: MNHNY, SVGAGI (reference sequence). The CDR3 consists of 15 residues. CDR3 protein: CASSYQDRAYTEAFF. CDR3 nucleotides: TGTGCCAGCAGTTACCAGGACAGGGCATACACTGAAGCTTTCTTT.

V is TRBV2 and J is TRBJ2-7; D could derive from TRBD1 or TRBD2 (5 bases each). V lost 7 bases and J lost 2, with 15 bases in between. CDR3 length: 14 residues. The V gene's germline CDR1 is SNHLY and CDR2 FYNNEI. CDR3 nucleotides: TGTGCCAGCAAAAGGGACGGACCGACCTACGAGCAGTACTTC. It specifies CASKRDGPTYEQYF.

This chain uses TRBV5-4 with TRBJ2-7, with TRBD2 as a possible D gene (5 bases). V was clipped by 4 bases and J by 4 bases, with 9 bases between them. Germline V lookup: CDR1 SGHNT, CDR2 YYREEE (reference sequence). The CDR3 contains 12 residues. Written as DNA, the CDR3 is TGTGCCAGCAGCATTTCGGGGTACGAGCAGTACTTC. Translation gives CASSISGYEQYF.

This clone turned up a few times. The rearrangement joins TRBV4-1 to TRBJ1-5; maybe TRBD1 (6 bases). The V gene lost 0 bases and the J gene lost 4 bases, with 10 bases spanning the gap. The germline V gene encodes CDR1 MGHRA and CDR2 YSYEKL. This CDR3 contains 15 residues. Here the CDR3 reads CASSQERTGNQPQHF. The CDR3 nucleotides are TGCGCCAGCAGCCAAGAACGAACAGGGAATCAGCCCCAGCATTTT.

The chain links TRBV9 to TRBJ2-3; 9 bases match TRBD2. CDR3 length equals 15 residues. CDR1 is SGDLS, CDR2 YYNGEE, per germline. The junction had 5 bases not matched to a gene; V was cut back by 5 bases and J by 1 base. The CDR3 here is CASRKTSGRTDTQYF. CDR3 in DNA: TGTGCCAGCAGGAAAACTAGCGGGCGCACAGATACGCAGTATTTT.

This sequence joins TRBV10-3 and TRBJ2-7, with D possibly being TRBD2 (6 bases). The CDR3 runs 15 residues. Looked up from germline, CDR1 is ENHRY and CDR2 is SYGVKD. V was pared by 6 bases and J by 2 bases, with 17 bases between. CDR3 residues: CAISHGSPGTYEQYF. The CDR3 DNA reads TGTGCCATCAGCCACGGGAGCCCCGGGACCTACGAGCAGTACTTC.

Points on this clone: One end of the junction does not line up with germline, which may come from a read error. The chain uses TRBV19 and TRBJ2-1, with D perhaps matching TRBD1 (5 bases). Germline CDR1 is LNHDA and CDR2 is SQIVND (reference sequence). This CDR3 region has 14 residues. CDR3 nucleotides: TGTGCCAGTAGGATAGAAGACAGATACAATGAGCAGTTCTTC. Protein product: CASRIEDRYNEQFF.

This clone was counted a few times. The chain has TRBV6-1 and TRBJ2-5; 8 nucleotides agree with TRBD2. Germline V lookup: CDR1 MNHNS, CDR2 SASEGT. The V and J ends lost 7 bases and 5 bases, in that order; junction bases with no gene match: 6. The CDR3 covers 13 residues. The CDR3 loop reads CASKQREYETQYF. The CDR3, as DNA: TGTGCCAGCAAACAGCGGGAGTATGAGACCCAGTACTTC.

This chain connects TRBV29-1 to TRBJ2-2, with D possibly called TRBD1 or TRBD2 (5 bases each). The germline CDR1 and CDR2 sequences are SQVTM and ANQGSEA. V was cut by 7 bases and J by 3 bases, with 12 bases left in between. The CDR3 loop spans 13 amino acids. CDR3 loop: CSGGKQHTGELFF. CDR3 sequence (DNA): TGCAGCGGGGGGAAGCAGCACACCGGGGAGCTGTTTTTT.

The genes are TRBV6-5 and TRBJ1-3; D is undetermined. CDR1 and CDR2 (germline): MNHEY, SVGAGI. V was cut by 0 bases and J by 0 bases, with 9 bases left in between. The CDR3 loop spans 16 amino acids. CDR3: CASSYSKRSSGNTIYF. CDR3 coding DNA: TGTGCCAGCAGTTACTCGAAAAGGAGCTCTGGAAACACCATATATTTT.

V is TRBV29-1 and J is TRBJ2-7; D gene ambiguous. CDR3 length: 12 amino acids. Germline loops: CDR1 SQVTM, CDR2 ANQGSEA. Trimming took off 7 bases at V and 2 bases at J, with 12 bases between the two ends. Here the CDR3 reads CSGAHRAYEQYF. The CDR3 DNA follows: TGCAGCGGTGCCCATCGAGCCTACGAGCAGTACTTC.

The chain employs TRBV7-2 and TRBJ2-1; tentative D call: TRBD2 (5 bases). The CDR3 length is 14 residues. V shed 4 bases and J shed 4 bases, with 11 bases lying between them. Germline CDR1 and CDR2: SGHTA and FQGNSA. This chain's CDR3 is CASSSSTKYNEQFF. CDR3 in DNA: TGTGCCAGCAGCTCCTCGACTAAGTACAATGAGCAGTTCTTC. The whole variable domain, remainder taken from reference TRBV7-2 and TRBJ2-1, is GAGVSQSPSNKVTEKGKDVELRCDPISGHTALYWYRQSLGQGLEFLIYFQGNSAPDKSGLPSDRFSAERTGGSVSTLTIQRTQQEDSAVYLCASSSSTKYNEQFFGPGTRLTVL.